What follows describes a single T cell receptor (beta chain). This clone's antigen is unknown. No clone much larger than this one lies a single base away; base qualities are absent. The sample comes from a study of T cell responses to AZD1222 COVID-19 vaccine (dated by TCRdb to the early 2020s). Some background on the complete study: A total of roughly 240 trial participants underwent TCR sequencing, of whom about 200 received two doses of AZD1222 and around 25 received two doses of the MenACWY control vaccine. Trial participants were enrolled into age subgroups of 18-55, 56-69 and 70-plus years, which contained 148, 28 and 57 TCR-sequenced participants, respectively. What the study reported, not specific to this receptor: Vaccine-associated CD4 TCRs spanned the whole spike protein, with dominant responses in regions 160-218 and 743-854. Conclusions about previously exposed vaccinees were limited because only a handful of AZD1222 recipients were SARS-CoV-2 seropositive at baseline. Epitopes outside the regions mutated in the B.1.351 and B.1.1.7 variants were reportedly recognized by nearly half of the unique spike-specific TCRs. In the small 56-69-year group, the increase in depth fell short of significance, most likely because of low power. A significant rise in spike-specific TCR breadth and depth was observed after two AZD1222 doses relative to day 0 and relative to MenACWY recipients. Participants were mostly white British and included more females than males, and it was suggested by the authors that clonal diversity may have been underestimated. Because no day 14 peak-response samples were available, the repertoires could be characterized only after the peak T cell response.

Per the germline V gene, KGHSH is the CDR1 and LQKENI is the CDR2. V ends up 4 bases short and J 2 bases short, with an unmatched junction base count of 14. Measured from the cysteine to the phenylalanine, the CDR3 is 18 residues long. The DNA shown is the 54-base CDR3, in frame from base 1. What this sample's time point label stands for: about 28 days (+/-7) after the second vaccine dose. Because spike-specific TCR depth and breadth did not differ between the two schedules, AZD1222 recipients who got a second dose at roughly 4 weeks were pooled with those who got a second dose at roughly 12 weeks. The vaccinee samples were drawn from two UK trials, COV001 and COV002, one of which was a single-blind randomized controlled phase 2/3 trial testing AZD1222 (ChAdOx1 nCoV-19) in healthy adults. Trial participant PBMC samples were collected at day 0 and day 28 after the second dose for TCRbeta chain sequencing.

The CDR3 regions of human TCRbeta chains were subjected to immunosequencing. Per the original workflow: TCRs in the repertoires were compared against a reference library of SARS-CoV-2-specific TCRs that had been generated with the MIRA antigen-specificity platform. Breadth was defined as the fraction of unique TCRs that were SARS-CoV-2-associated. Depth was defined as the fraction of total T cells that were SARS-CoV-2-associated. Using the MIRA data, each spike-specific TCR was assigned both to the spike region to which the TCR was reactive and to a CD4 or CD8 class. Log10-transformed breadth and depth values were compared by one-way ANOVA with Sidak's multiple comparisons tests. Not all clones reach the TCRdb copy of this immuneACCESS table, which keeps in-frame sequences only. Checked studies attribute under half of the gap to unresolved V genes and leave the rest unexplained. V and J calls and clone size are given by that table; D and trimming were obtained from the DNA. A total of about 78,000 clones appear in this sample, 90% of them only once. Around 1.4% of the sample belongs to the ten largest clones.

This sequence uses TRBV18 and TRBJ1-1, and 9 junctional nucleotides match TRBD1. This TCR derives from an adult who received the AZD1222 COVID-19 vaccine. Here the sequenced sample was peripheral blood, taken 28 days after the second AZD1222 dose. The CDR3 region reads CASSRNRGRTLSNTEAFF. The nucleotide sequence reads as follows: TGTGCCAGCTCACGAAACAGGGGGCGGACCTTAAGCAACACTGAAGCTTTCTTT.